Described below is a single T cell receptor beta chain sequence and its context. The data originate from a study of beta chain features in type 1 diabetes. Of the isolated RNA, all was reverse transcribed, and so the sequenced material was expressed TCRB transcripts. Some clones are missing from TCRdb's copy, which holds only in-frame ones; the method was immunoSEQ multiplex PCR. This sample has a few hundred thousand clones; roughly 13% occur once, and the top ten carry roughly 0.04%. The sample comprised naive CD4+ T cells from blood. The sequence came from a man aged 25-45 years in good health.

The CDR3 DNA reads TGCGCCAGCAGCCAAGCCACTGCGACTCAGGGCCCGGTCCCAGATACGCAGTATTTT. Translated, it gives CASSQATATQGPVPDTQYF. The chain carries TRBV4-3 and TRBJ2-3, with D possibly matching TRBD1 (5 bases). Germline V gene lookup returns CDR1 LGHNA and CDR2 YSLEER. The CDR3 is 19 residues long. V gave up 1 base and J gave up 4 bases, with 24 bases separating them.